This T cell receptor beta chain derives from a study of blood T cell repertoires in COVID-19. Study-level information: T cells, B-cell-depleted T cells, or PBMCs provided the cDNA or gDNA that served as material.

Here immunoSEQ multiplex PCR was the method, and the copy in TCRdb shows in-frame clones only, minus some. The table records around 230,000 clones, about 90% of them present only once. Germline V gene sequence: CDR1 SGHRS, CDR2 YFSETQ. The CDR3 length is 15 residues. V was cut by 4 bases and J by 8 bases, with 19 bases left in between. Participants had their cohort set by participant-reported clinical history. Sequenced sample: PBMCs or T cells enriched from blood (not recorded which). This clonotype was obtained from a woman aged 25 to 39 with acute COVID-19. The chain has TRBV5-1 and TRBJ2-1; perhaps TRBD1 as D (6 bases). The CDR3 is CASSPFMGAVDEQFF. Written as DNA, the CDR3 is TGCGCCAGCAGCCCTTTTATGGGGGCCGTGGATGAGCAGTTCTTC.